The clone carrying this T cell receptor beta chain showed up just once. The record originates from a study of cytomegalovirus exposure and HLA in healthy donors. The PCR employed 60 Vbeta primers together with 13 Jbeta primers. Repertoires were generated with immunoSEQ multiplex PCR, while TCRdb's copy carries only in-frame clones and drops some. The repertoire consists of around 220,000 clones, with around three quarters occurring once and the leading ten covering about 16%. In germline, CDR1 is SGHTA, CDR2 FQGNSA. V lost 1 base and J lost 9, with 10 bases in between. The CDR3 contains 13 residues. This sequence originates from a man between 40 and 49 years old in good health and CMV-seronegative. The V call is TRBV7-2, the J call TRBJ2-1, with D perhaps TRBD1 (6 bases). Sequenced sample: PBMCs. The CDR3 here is CASSLVGAGEQFF. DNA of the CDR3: TGTGCCAGCAGCTTAGTGGGGGCAGGTGAGCAGTTCTTC.